The 25 T cell receptor beta chains given below trace back to one sample, sequenced in a study of shared T cell receptors in the human thymus. Sequenced by immunoSEQ multiplex PCR; TCRdb stores in-frame clones only, minus some. The sample holds more than 550,000 clones, 80% to 90% seen once. Separately, the same data were catalogued under a study of human thymus T cells.

The sample consisted of thymocytes. The receptor source for this set is a girl under three years old with a congenital heart defect.

CDR3: CAWQVLISGNTIYF. The CDR3 coding sequence is TGTGCCTGGCAGGTCTTAATATCCGGAAACACCATATATTTT. The chain employs TRBV2 and TRBJ1-3, with D unresolved. The germline V and J ends were trimmed by 11 bases and 4 bases, with 18 bases remaining between them. The CDR3 length is 14 residues. CDR1 and CDR2 from the germline V gene are SNHLY and FYNNEI.

The V call is TRBV10-2, the J call TRBJ1-1, with D possibly TRBD1 on 6 matching bases. V was shortened by 6 bases and J by 6 bases, with 17 bases between the two germline ends. This CDR3 comprises 14 residues. The germline V gene has CDR1 WSHSY and CDR2 SAAADI. CDR3 loop: CASSRGQGRAEAFF. The CDR3, as DNA: TGCGCCAGCAGCCGGGGGCAGGGGAGGGCTGAAGCTTTCTTT.

The V gene is TRBV15, the J gene TRBJ2-7; 8 bases match TRBD1. Trimming removed 0 bases from V and 6 bases from J; junction bases left unmatched: 13. This CDR3 comprises 17 residues. Germline V lookup: CDR1 LNHNV, CDR2 YYDKDF (reference sequence). CDR3 sequence: CATSREQGAPALAEQYF. DNA for the CDR3: TGTGCCACCAGCAGAGAGCAGGGGGCGCCTGCTTTAGCCGAGCAGTACTTC.

This chain uses TRBV10-3 with TRBJ2-7, with TRBD2 matching over 12 bases. Germline V lookup: CDR1 ENHRY, CDR2 SYGVKD. CDR3 length: 15 residues. V trimming: 6 bases; J trimming: 5 bases; junction bases outside the gene matches: 8. CDR3 sequence: CAIRDLAGGRNEQYF. The CDR3 bases are TGTGCCATCAGGGACCTAGCGGGGGGGCGAAACGAGCAGTACTTC.

This chain joins TRBV28 and TRBJ2-7; D might be TRBD1 (5 bases). The CDR3 has 15 amino acids. Germline V lookup: CDR1 MDHEN, CDR2 SYDVKM. Deletions cut 1 base from V and 5 bases from J, with 15 bases between. CDR3 nucleotides: TGTGCCAGCAGTTTATTTGAGTCAGGGATCAACGAGCAGTACTTC. Translating it yields CASSLFESGINEQYF.

The rearrangement links TRBV29-1 to TRBJ1-2; D ambiguous. The CDR3 has 14 amino acids. CDR1 is SQVTM and CDR2 is ANQGSEA in the germline V gene. V was pared by 3 bases and J by 1 base, with 12 bases between. The CDR3 sequence is CSVEGSNFNYGYTF. The CDR3 DNA reads as TGCAGCGTTGAGGGCAGCAACTTTAACTATGGCTACACCTTC.

The genes are TRBV6-6 and TRBJ2-5, with D perhaps TRBD1 (6 bases). This CDR3 spans 15 amino acids. Between the trimmed V and J ends, which lost 5 bases and 5 bases, there was a span of 18 bases. Germline V CDR1 and CDR2: MNHNY, SVGAGI (reference sequence). The CDR3 DNA reads as TGTGCCAGCAGTACCCGAACAGGGTCCTGTGAGACCCAGTACTTC. Protein sequence: CASSTRTGSCETQYF.

This rearrangement joins TRBV12-5 to TRBJ1-2; TRBD1 aligns across 7 bases. Looked up from germline, CDR1 is LGHNT and CDR2 is FRNRAP. Unmatched junction bases numbered 14, after V lost 7 bases and J lost 3 bases. The CDR3 is 16 amino acids. CDR3 sequence reads: CASATSRGAEDYGYTF. CDR3 nucleotide sequence: TGTGCTAGTGCCACCTCCAGGGGGGCGGAAGACTATGGCTACACCTTC.

V is TRBV6-1 and J is TRBJ1-5; 12 positions match TRBD1. This CDR3 spans 21 amino acids. J lost 0 bases, V lost 6 bases, and 18 bases had no gene match. Germline CDR1 is MNHNS and CDR2 is SASEGT. Here the CDR3 reads CASREPRGQGAVTHSNQPQHF. CDR3 nucleotide sequence: TGTGCCAGCAGAGAACCTAGGGGACAGGGGGCCGTGACCCATAGCAATCAGCCCCAGCATTTT.

V is TRBV11-2 and J is TRBJ1-2; 9 bases are a match to TRBD1. Germline CDR1 and CDR2: SGHAT and FQNNGV. CDR3 length: 13 amino acids. J was trimmed by 6 bases and V by 3 bases; bases with no gene match: 2. The DNA for the CDR3 is TGTGCCAGCAGCTTGGACAGGGGTGATGGCTACACCTTC. Translating it yields CASSLDRGDGYTF.

V usage is TRBV11-2 and J usage is TRBJ1-2, with D unresolved. Germline CDR1 reads SGHAT; CDR2 reads FQNNGV. The CDR3 is 16 residues long. With 1 base removed from V and 7 bases from J, the gap between germline ends came to 19 bases. CDR3 protein: CASSLVRGYSAGGYTF. The DNA of the CDR3 is TGTGCCAGCAGCTTAGTGAGAGGCTACAGCGCGGGTGGCTACACCTTC. Full variable domain (missing parts from reference TRBV11-2 and TRBJ1-2): EAGVAQSPRYKIIEKRQSVAFWCNPISGHATLYWYQQILGQGPKLLIQFQNNGVVDDSQLPKDRFSAERLKGVDSTLKIQPAKLEDSAVYLCASSLVRGYSAGGYTFGSGTRLTVV.

The chain recombines TRBV6-6 with TRBJ2-7; 9 bases fit TRBD2. CDR1 is MNHNY, CDR2 SVGAGI, per germline (reference sequence). V shed 5 bases, J shed 2 bases, and the junction held 7 bases outside the gene matches. CDR3 length: 15 amino acids. The CDR3 loop is CASSRLTSGTYEQYF. The CDR3 DNA follows: TGTGCCAGCAGTCGGTTGACTAGCGGAACCTACGAGCAGTACTTC.

The chain's CDR3 is CASSIAGGKTEAFF. In nucleotides, the CDR3 is TGTGCCAGCAGTATTGCGGGGGGGAAGACTGAAGCTTTCTTT. The J gene is TRBJ1-1, the V gene TRBV7-9, with a weak D call TRBD1 (5 bases). This CDR3 comprises 14 residues. Germline loops: CDR1 SEHNR, CDR2 FQNEAQ (reference sequence). Trimming pared 6 bases from V and 5 bases from J, leaving 16 bases between. Drawing the rest from reference TRBV7-9 and TRBJ1-1, the complete variable domain is DTGVSQNPRHKITKRGQNVTFRCDPISEHNRLYWYRQTLGQGPEFLTYFQNEAQLEKSRLLSDRFSAERPKGSFSTLEIQRTEQGDSAMYLCASSIAGGKTEAFFGQGTRLTVV.

The chain joins TRBV6-1 to TRBJ2-5; 7 bases are a match to TRBD1. Germline CDR1 and CDR2: MNHNS and SASEGT. The CDR3 is 13 residues long. V trimming: 8 bases; J trimming: 1 base; junction bases outside the gene matches: 4. The CDR3 protein is CASSQGVQETQYF. Written as DNA, the CDR3 is TGTGCCAGCTCGCAGGGGGTCCAAGAGACCCAGTACTTC.

The table lists this clone with a count of one. The chain combines TRBV28 with TRBJ2-7; possible D gene TRBD2, 6 bases. The V end lost 3 bases, the J end lost 6 bases, and 12 bases lay between the germline ends. This CDR3 is built from 13 residues. Germline V CDR1 and CDR2: MDHEN, SYDVKM. The CDR3 spells CASSFPGGLEQYF. In DNA, the CDR3 is TGTGCCAGCAGTTTCCCCGGGGGTCTCGAGCAGTACTTC.

This chain uses TRBV9 with TRBJ1-1, with D unclear. CDR3 length: 16 residues. Trimming cost V 0 bases and J 1 base, with 13 bases left between them. The germline gives CDR1 SGDLS, CDR2 YYNGEE. CDR3 region: CASSVEGGSANTEAFF. CDR3 DNA sequence: TGTGCCAGCAGCGTAGAAGGAGGCAGTGCGAACACTGAAGCTTTCTTT. Drawing the rest from reference TRBV9 and TRBJ1-1, the complete variable domain is DSGVTQTPKHLITATGQRVTLRCSPRSGDLSVYWYQQSLDQGLQFLIQYYNGEERAKGNILERFSAQQFPDLHSELNLSSLELGDSALYFCASSVEGGSANTEAFFGQGTRLTVV.

This CDR3 reads CASSLARGMGREQETQYF. CDR3 DNA: TGTGCCAGCAGCTTAGCGCGGGGGATGGGCAGGGAACAAGAGACCCAGTACTTC. J is TRBJ2-5 and V is TRBV7-6; 7 nucleotides align to TRBD2. Germline loops: CDR1 SGHVS, CDR2 FNYEAQ. V gave up 0 bases and J gave up 2 bases; unmatched junction bases: 12. The CDR3 is 18 amino acids.

CDR3 protein: CASSRQFRQGNIQYF. The CDR3 coding sequence is TGCGCCAGCAGCCGGCAGTTTAGGCAGGGAAACATTCAGTACTTC. The chain couples TRBV4-3 to TRBJ2-4; TRBD1 might be the D (5 bases). The CDR3 has 15 residues. Trimming pared 4 bases from V and 6 bases from J, leaving 16 bases between. In germline, CDR1 is LGHNA, CDR2 YSLEER.

Concerning this clone itself: Other DNA sequences in the sample encode the same CDR3. The V call is TRBV5-1, the J call TRBJ2-7; weak D call: TRBD1 (5 bases). The CDR3 is 14 residues long. Looked up from germline, CDR1 is SGHRS and CDR2 is YFSETQ. The ends were cut back, 0 bases at V and 0 bases at J, with 7 bases in the middle. CDR3 in DNA: TGCGCCAGCAGCTTGGGACAGAGCTCCTACGAGCAGTACTTC. Translation gives CASSLGQSSYEQYF.

The chain recombines TRBV19 with TRBJ2-3; D call uncertain. The CDR3 totals 15 residues. Germline V CDR1 and CDR2: LNHDA, SQIVND (reference sequence). V shed 7 bases and J shed 3 bases, with 17 bases lying between them. DNA for the CDR3: TGTGCCAGTACCAGAGACCCAGCAGCGACAGATACGCAGTATTTT. The encoded protein is CASTRDPAATDTQYF. The full variable domain, completed using reference TRBV19 and TRBJ2-3, is DGGITQSPKYLFRKEGQNVTLSCEQNLNHDAMYWYRQDPGQGLRLIYYSQIVNDFQKGDIAEGYSVSREKKESFPLTVTSAQKNPTAFYLCASTRDPAATDTQYFGPGTRLTVL.

The chain links TRBV6-1 to TRBJ1-2; possibly TRBD1 for D (6 bases). CDR3 length: 15 amino acids. V lost 6 bases and J lost 0, with 14 bases in between. Germline V gene lookup returns CDR1 MNHNS and CDR2 SASEGT. For the CDR3, the DNA is TGTGCCAGCAGGAACCGGGACACAGCTAACTATGGCTACACCTTC. The encoded protein is CASRNRDTANYGYTF.

This chain links TRBV21-1 with TRBJ1-3; the D call in the table, TRBD1, was not verified against the DNA. TRBV21-1 is an annotated pseudogene. CDR3 length: 13 residues. Here the CDR3 reads CARGQSSGNTIYF. In nucleotides, the CDR3 is TGTGCCAGGGGGCAGAGCTCTGGAAACACCATATATTTT.

The chain carries TRBV29-1 and TRBJ1-2, with D perhaps matching TRBD1 (6 bases). CDR1 SQVTM and CDR2 ANQGSEA come from the germline V gene. V gave up 3 bases and J gave up 8 bases, with 19 bases separating them. The CDR3 totals 14 residues. CDR3 in DNA: TGCAGCGTTGAGGACCCGGGACACCTTACAGGCTACACCTTC. Protein: CSVEDPGHLTGYTF.

The rearrangement links TRBV4-3 to TRBJ2-7; unclear D gene. Looked up from germline, CDR1 is LGHNA and CDR2 is YSLEER. The CDR3 covers 17 residues. V was shortened by 1 base and J by 0 bases, with 16 bases between the two germline ends. CDR3 nucleotides: TGCGCCAGCAGCCAAGGACACCTTCTATTCTCCTCCTACGAGCAGTACTTC. It codes for CASSQGHLLFSSYEQYF.

This clone was counted between two and nine times. The genes are TRBV5-4 and TRBJ2-3; maybe TRBD1 (5 bases). V was shortened by 4 bases and J by 1 base, with 16 bases between the two germline ends. The CDR3 spans 16 residues. The V gene's germline CDR1 is SGHNT and CDR2 YYREEE (reference sequence). The CDR3, as DNA: TGTGCCAGCAGCCTTCAAGACCTGACAGGCACAGATACGCAGTATTTT. This translates into CASSLQDLTGTDTQYF.